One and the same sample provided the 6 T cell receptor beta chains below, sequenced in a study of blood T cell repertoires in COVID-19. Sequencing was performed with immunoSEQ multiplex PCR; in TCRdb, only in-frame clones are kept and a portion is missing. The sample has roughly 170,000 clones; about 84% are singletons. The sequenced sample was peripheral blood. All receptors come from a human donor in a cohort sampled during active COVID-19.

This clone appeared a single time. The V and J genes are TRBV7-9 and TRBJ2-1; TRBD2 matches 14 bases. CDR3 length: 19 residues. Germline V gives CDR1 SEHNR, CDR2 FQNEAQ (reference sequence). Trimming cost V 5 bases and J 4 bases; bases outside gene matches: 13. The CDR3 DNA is TGTGCCAGCAGCCGGGGGACTAGCGGGGGTGCACGCCAATACAATGAGCAGTTCTTC. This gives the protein CASSRGTSGGARQYNEQFF.

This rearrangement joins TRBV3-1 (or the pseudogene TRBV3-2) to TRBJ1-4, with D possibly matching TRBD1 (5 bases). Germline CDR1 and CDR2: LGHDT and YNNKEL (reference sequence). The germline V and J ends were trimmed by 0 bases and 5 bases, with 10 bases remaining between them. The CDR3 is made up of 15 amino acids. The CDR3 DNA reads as TGTGCCAGCAGCCAAGATGCGACAGAGAATGAAAAACTGTTTTTT. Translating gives CASSQDATENEKLFF.

The CDR3 coding sequence is TGTGCCTGGAGTGCAAGACAGAGATTAAACACTGAAGCTTTCTTT. As protein: CAWSARQRLNTEAFF. This chain joins TRBV30 and TRBJ1-1, with D possibly being TRBD1 (5 bases). Trimming removed 1 base at V and 2 bases at J, with 14 bases between. The CDR3 contains 15 residues. The germline V gene has CDR1 GTSNPN and CDR2 SVGIG (reference sequence).

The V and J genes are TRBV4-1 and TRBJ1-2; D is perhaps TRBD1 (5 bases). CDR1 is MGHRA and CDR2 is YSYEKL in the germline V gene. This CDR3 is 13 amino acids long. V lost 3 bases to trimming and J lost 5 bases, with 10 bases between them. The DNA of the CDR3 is TGCGCCAGCAGCCAGGGGCTCGGGTATGGCTACACCTTC. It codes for CASSQGLGYGYTF.

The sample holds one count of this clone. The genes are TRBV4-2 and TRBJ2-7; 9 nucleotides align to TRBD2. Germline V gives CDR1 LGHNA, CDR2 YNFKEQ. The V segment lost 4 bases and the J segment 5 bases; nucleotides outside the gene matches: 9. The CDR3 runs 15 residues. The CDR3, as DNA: TGTGCCAGCAGCCCCATCGCGGGGGGGGAGGACGAGCAGTACTTC. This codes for CASSPIAGGEDEQYF.

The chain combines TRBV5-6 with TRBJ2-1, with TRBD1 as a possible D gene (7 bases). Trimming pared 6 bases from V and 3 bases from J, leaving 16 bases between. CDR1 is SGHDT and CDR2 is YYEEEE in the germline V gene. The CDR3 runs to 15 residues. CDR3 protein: CASTQGTYLYNEQFF. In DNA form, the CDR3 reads TGTGCCAGCACACAGGGGACTTACCTCTACAATGAGCAGTTCTTC.